The 2 T cell receptor beta chains reported below all come from one sample, sequenced in a study of T-cell memory formation after mild COVID-19 (dated by TCRdb to the early 2020s). Library generation was performed with 5' RACE. The instrument given in TCRdb is Illumina NovaSeq 6000. Using fastp trimming at Q25 and MiXCR clonotype assembly, TCRdb reanalyzed the public sequencing data and kept in-frame beta chains. One record per CDR3 amino acid sequence lists the most common genes and DNA. Within this sample are roughly 620,000 distinct CDR3 sequences, with more than 15% of them counted one time only. About 12% of the sample goes to the ten largest clones. The specimen was PBMCs or a T cell subset sorted from them (not recorded which). All receptors come from an adult woman who had mild COVID-19 (a few samples of this study predate the infection). The sample titles of this study are shuffled in the database, so cell type and time point are left out; the donor was told from shared clones.

As to this clonotype: The junction and the germline gene differ at one end; a read error may be behind it. The chain links TRBV7-7 to TRBJ2-5; 8 bases map to TRBD2. The CDR3 runs to 16 residues. CDR1 is SSHAT, CDR2 FNYEAQ, per germline (reference sequence). The CDR3 sequence is CASSPTGTRKGETQYF. DNA for the CDR3: TGTGCTAGCAGCCCGACCGGGACTAGGAAAGGCGAGACCCAGTACTTC.

The V gene is TRBV27, the J gene TRBJ2-1, with 7 bases identical to TRBD2. Germline V gives CDR1 MNHEY, CDR2 SMNVEV (reference sequence). The V segment lost 0 bases and the J segment 9 bases; nucleotides outside the gene matches: 11. The CDR3 covers 16 residues. The CDR3, as DNA: TGTGCCAGCAGTTTATCAGGGACTACCTTAAGGGTTGAGCAGTTCTTC. This gives the protein CASSLSGTTLRVEQFF.